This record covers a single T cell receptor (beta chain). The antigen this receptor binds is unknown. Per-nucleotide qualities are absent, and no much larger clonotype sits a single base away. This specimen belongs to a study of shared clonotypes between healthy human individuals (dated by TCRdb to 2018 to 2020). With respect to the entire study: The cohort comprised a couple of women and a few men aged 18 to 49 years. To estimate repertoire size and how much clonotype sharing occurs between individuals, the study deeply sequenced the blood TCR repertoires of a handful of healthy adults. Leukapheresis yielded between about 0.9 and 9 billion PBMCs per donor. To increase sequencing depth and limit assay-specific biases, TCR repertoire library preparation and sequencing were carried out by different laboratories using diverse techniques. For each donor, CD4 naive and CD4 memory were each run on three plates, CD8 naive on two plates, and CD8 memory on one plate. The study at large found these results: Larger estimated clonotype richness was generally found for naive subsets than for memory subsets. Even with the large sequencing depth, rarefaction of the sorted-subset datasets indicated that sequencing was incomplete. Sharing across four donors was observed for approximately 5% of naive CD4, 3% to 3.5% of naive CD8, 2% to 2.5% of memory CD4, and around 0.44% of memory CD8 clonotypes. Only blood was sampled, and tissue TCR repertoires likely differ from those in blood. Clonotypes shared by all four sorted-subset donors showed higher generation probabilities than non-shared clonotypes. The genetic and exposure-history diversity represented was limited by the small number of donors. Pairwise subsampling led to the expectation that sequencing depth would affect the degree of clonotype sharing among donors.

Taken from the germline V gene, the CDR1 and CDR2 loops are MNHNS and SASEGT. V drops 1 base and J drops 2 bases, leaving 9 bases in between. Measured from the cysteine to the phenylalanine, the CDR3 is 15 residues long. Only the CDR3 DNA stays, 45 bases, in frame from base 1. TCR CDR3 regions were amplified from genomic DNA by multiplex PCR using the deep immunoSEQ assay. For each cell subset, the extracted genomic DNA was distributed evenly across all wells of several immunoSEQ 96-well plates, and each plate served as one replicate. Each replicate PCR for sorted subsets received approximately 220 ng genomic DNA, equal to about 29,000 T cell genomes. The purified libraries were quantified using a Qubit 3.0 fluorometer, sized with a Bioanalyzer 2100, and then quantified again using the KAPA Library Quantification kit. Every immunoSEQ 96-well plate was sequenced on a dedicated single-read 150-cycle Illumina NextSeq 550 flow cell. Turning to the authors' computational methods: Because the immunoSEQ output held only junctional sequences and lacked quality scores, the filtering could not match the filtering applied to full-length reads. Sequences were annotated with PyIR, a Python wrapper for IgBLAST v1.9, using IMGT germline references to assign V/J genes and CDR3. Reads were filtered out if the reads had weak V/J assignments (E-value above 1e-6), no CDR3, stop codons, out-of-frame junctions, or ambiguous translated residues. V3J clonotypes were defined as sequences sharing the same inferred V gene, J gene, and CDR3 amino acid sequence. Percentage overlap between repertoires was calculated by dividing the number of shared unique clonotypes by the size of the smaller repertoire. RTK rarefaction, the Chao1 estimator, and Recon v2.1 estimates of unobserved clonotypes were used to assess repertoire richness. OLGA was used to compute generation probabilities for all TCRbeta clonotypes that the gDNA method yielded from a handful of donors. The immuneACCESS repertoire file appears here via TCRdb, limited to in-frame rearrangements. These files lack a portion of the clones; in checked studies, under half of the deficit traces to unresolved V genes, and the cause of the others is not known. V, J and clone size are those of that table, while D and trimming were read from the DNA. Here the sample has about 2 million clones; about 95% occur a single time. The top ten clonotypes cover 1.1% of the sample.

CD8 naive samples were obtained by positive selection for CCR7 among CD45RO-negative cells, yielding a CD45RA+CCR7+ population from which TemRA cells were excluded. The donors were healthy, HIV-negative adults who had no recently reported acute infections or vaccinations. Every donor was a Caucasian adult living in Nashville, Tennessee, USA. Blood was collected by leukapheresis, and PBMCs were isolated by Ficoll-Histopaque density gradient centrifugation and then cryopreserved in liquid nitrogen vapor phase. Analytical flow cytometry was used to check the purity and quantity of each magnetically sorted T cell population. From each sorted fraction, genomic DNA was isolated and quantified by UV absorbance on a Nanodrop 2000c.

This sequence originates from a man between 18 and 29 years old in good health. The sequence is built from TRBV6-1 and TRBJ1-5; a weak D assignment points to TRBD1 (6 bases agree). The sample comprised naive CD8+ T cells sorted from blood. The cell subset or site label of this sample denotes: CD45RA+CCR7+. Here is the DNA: TGTGCCAGCAGTGAAGGGGGGGGGCGCAATCAGCCCCAGCATTTT. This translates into CASSEGGGRNQPQHF.